These T cell receptor beta chains were read from a single sample in a study of blood T cells in healthy people across ages. TCRdb re-called the 5' RACE reads through MiXCR, storing one row per CDR3 protein. The sample records about 1.8 million distinct CDR3 sequences, roughly 50% being singletons. The sample consisted of blood. These receptor sequences come from a woman between 40 and 50 years old in good health. Both conserved end residues are part of each CDR3. A D gene is named only where the DNA matches it firmly.

j_gene: TRBJ2-1
d_gene: TRBD2
v_gene: TRBV12-3/TRBV12-4
len: 16
CDR3nt: TGTGCCAGCAGTCGAGGGACTAGCGGGGGGGCCAGTGAGCAGTTCTTC
CDR3aa: CASSRGTSGGASEQFF

j_gene: TRBJ2-2
d_gene: NA
v_gene: TRBV7-9
len: 13
CDR3nt: TGTGCCAGCAGCCCACTATTCACCGGGGAGCTGTTTTTT
CDR3aa: CASSPLFTGELFF

j_gene: TRBJ2-3
d_gene: NA
v_gene: TRBV12-3/TRBV12-4
len: 16
CDR3nt: TGTGCCAGCAGTCCCGGAGGGTTGCGAATCACAGATACGCAGTATTTT
CDR3aa: CASSPGGLRITDTQYF

j_gene: TRBJ2-1
d_gene: TRBD1
v_gene: TRBV25-1
len: 15
CDR3nt: TGTGCCAGCAGTCTGCACAGGGGGGTCTACAATGAGCAGTTCTTC
CDR3aa: CASSLHRGVYNEQFF

j_gene: TRBJ2-1
d_gene: NA
v_gene: TRBV6-6
len: 13
CDR3nt: TGTGCCAGCAGCCCAATAGGTGGGAATGAGCAGTTCTTC
CDR3aa: CASSPIGGNEQFF

j_gene: TRBJ2-1
d_gene: TRBD2
v_gene: TRBV28
len: 15
CDR3nt: TGTGCCAGCATAACTAGCGGGGTTAACTACAATGAGCAGTTCTTC
CDR3aa: CASITSGVNYNEQFF

j_gene: TRBJ2-1
d_gene: NA
v_gene: TRBV7-2
len: 19
CDR3nt: TGTGCCAGCAGCTTAGCTACGGACAGCATTCTGAGCTCCTACAATGAGCAGTTCTTC
CDR3aa: CASSLATDSILSSYNEQFF

j_gene: TRBJ2-1
d_gene: NA
v_gene: TRBV20-1
len: 14
CDR3nt: TGCAGTGCCCGAGGCCCGACCTACCACAATGAGCAGTTCTTC
CDR3aa: CSARGPTYHNEQFF

j_gene: TRBJ2-4
d_gene: TRBD1
v_gene: TRBV5-1
len: 14
CDR3nt: TGCGCCAGCAGGTTTACAGGGGGCGAAAACATTCAGTACTTC
CDR3aa: CASRFTGGENIQYF

j_gene: TRBJ1-5
d_gene: TRBD1
v_gene: TRBV15
len: 16
CDR3nt: TGTGCCACCAGCAGAGGGACAGGCTCCTTCAATCAGCCCCAGCATTTT
CDR3aa: CATSRGTGSFNQPQHF